Below are 11 T cell receptor beta chains sequenced from a single sample in a study of blood T cells in healthy people across ages. Using a J-beta primer mix together with a sample-barcoded 5' primer, a second PCR was run for roughly 6 to 12 cycles. TCRdb analysed the 5' RACE reads with MiXCR anew, one entry per CDR3 protein. The top ten clones hold under 8.5% of a sample with 1,500,000 or so distinct CDR3 sequences, around 59% of them seen once. The sample consisted of blood. The source of these receptors is a man younger than 35 in good health.

The rearrangement joins TRBV20-1 to TRBJ2-1; TRBD2 matches at 14 bases. CDR1 is DFQATT, CDR2 SNEGSKA, per germline (reference sequence). CDR3 length equals 15 residues. The ends lost 6 bases at V and 8 bases at J; junction bases unmatched: 9. CDR3 nucleotides: TGCAGTGCCGGACAAGGGACTAGCGGGAGATATGAGCAGTTCTTC. Protein product: CSAGQGTSGRYEQFF.

V gene TRBV20-1 combines with J gene TRBJ1-1; a weak D match, TRBD1 (6 bases). V was cut by 6 bases and J by 4 bases, with 12 bases left in between. The CDR3 consists of 12 residues. CDR1 is DFQATT and CDR2 is SNEGSKA in the germline V gene (reference sequence). The CDR3 spells CSATGRTTEAFF. As DNA, the CDR3 is TGCAGTGCCACAGGGCGAACCACTGAAGCTTTCTTT.

This clonotype has only a few counts. The rearrangement joins TRBV6-5 to TRBJ2-3; maybe TRBD1 (6 bases). V was cut by 6 bases and J by 4 bases, with 11 bases left in between. The CDR3 has 13 residues. Germline V lookup: CDR1 MNHEY, CDR2 SVGAGI. The CDR3 DNA is TGTGCCAGCAGGCTTTCAGGGGCAGATACGCAGTATTTT. As protein: CASRLSGADTQYF.

This clonotype was observed a few times. For the CDR3, the DNA is TGTGCCAGCAGTGAACCCGGGACCACCTCCGAGCAGTACTTC. This translates into CASSEPGTTSEQYF. The gene calls are TRBV25-1 and TRBJ2-7; D may correspond to TRBD1 or TRBD2 (5 bases each). Germline values: CDR1 MGHDK, CDR2 SYGVNS. The CDR3 extends over 14 amino acids. V shed 2 bases and J shed 6 bases, with 14 bases lying between them.

This clonotype appeared once. In nucleotides, the CDR3 is TGTGCCACCAGCAGAGAAGTCAGTACAGAAAAACTGTTTTTT. The encoded protein is CATSREVSTEKLFF. The chain joins TRBV15 to TRBJ1-4; D call uncertain. CDR1 is LNHNV, CDR2 YYDKDF, per germline (reference sequence). This CDR3 region has 14 residues. Trimming left V 0 bases short and J 8 bases short, with 10 bases between.

The chain links TRBV28 to TRBJ2-2; 7 nucleotides line up with TRBD1. Germline loops: CDR1 MDHEN, CDR2 SYDVKM. The CDR3 extends over 16 amino acids. V gave up 4 bases and J gave up 0 bases; unmatched junction bases: 5. The CDR3 coding sequence is TGTGCCAGCAGTTCTAGAGGGACAGCGAACACCGGGGAGCTGTTTTTT. Translation gives CASSSRGTANTGELFF.

This clonotype appeared a few times. The V call is TRBV4-1, the J call TRBJ1-5; a possible D gene is TRBD1 (5 bases). V was cut by 1 base and J by 4 bases, with 11 bases left in between. The CDR3 contains 15 residues. CDR1 MGHRA and CDR2 YSYEKL come from the germline V gene. The DNA of the CDR3 is TGCGCCAGCAGCCAAGGGACACAAGGAAATCAGCCCCAGCATTTT. This translates into CASSQGTQGNQPQHF.

The chain combines TRBV4-3 with TRBJ1-2, with 11 bases identical to TRBD1. V trimming: 5 bases; J trimming: 8 bases; junction bases outside the gene matches: 10. Germline CDR1 reads LGHNA; CDR2 reads YSLEER. This CDR3 is built from 15 residues. CDR3 protein: CASSIRDRGKGGYTF. For the CDR3, the DNA is TGCGCCAGCAGCATCCGGGACAGGGGGAAGGGCGGCTACACCTTC.

This chain links TRBV6-2 or TRBV6-3 with TRBJ1-2; the match to TRBD1 covers 9 bases. Per germline, CDR1 MNHEY and CDR2 SVGEGT. This CDR3 comprises 14 residues. V dropped 6 bases and J dropped 4; count of bases not matched to a gene: 6. CDR3 sequence: CASRPGQGGYGYTF. DNA of the CDR3: TGTGCCAGCAGACCGGGACAGGGTGGCTATGGCTACACCTTC.

The chain is built from TRBV7-9 and TRBJ2-7; the match to TRBD1 covers 9 bases. The trim removed 5 bases at V and 3 bases at J, leaving 5 bases unmatched. CDR3 length equals 14 residues. From germline, CDR1 is SEHNR and CDR2 FQNEAQ (reference sequence). Here the CDR3 reads CASSARDRDYEQYF. The CDR3 DNA sequence: TGTGCCAGCAGCGCCCGGGACAGGGACTACGAGCAGTACTTC.

The V gene is TRBV6-5, the J gene TRBJ2-7; 8 bases map to TRBD1. CDR1 MNHEY and CDR2 SVGAGI come from the germline V gene. After removal of 6 bases from V and 3 bases from J, the junction contained 7 bases not matched to a gene. The CDR3 sequence is 14 residues long. The CDR3: CASSPFTGGYEQYF. CDR3 nucleotides: TGTGCCAGCAGCCCATTTACAGGGGGCTACGAGCAGTACTTC.